This TCR beta chain was sequenced during a study of beta chain features in type 1 diabetes. Via the markers CD45RO/CCR7/CD25/CD127/CD95/CD27, stem cell-like memory, regulatory, central memory and naive CD4+ cells were sorted. cDNA synthesis used the whole RNA isolate, giving expressed TCRB sequences. Only in-frame clones appear in the TCRdb table, and some are missing; sequencing was by immunoSEQ multiplex PCR. The table lists a few hundred thousand clones, 8.5% to 10% of them singletons. As regards this clone: Its antigen remains unidentified.

Notes on the study in general: Any HLA type influence on TCRB rearrangement was left unresolved here. Within each of all four CD4+ subsets, Type 1 diabetes patients had TCRB CDR3s that were moderately but significantly shorter. cDNA sequencing could over-represent cells with high TCR expression. VDJ junctions sequenced from type 1 diabetes patients showed fewer insertions and more deletions.

Sequenced sample: central memory CD4+ T cells from blood. The TCR originated in a man aged 30-40 years with type 1 diabetes.

The CDR3 protein is CASRNWDLNGELFF. CDR3 DNA: TGTGCCAGCAGAAATTGGGACTTGAACGGGGAGCTGTTTTTT. The chain uses TRBV5-4 and TRBJ2-2, with a weak D call TRBD2 (6 bases). The CDR3 length is 14 residues. V lost 5 bases to trimming and J lost 7 bases, with 15 bases between them. Germline values: CDR1 SGHNT, CDR2 YYREEE (reference sequence).